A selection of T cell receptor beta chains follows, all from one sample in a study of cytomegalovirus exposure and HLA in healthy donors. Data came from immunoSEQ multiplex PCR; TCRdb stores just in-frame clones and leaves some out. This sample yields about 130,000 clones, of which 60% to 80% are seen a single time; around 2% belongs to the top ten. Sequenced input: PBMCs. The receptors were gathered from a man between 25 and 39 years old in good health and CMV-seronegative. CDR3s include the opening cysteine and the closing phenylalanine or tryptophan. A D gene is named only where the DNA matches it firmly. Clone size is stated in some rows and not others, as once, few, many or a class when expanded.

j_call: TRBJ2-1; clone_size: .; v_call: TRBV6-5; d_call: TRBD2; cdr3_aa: CASRPRLAGGVEQFF; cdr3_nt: TGTGCCAGCAGGCCTAGACTAGCGGGAGGGGTTGAGCAGTTCTTC
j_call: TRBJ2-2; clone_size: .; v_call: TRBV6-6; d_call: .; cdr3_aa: CASSYQTGELFF; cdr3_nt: TGTGCCAGCAGTTACCAGACCGGGGAGCTGTTTTTT
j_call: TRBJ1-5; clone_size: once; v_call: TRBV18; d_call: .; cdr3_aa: CASSGQGGNQPQHF; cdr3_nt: TGTGCCAGCTCAGGGCAGGGCGGCAATCAGCCCCAGCATTTT
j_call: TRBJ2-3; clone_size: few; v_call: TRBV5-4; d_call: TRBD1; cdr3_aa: CASSAPPGQGPDTQYF; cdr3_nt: TGTGCCAGCAGCGCTCCACCGGGACAGGGCCCAGATACGCAGTATTTT
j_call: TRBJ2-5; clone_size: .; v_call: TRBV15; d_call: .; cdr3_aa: CATSRGLRPIEETQYF; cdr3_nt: TGTGCCACCAGCAGAGGACTACGGCCGATTGAAGAGACCCAGTACTTC
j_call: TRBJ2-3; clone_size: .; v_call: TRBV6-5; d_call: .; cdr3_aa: CASSLTNRVVDTQYF; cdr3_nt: TGTGCCAGCAGTCTCACCAACAGAGTCGTAGATACGCAGTATTTT
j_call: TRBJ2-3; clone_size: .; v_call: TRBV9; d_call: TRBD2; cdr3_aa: CASSVSGRASTDTQYF; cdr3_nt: TGTGCCAGCAGCGTTAGCGGGAGGGCCTCCACAGATACGCAGTATTTT
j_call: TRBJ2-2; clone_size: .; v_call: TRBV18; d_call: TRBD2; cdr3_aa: CASSALAGANTGELFF; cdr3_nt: TGTGCCAGCTCAGCGCTAGCGGGAGCGAACACCGGGGAGCTGTTTTTT
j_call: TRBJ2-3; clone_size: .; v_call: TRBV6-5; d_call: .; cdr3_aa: CASSYRAGAPTDTQYF; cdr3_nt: TGTGCCAGCAGTTACAGGGCAGGGGCCCCCACAGATACGCAGTATTTT
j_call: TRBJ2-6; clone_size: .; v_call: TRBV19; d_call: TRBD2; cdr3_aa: CATSSGMSSGANVLTF; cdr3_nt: TGTGCCACCTCCAGCGGGATGAGCTCTGGGGCCAACGTCCTGACTTTC
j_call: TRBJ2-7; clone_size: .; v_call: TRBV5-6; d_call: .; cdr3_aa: CASSLGVAPHYEQYF; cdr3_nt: TGTGCCAGCAGCTTGGGGGTAGCGCCTCACTACGAGCAGTACTTC
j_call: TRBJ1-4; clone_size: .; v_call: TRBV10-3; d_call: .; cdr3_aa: CAISGGRTVNEKLFF; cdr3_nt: TGTGCCATCAGCGGAGGGAGGACGGTTAATGAAAAACTGTTTTTT
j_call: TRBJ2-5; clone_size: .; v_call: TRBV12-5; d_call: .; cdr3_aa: CASRTPGVETQYF; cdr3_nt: TGTGCTAGCCGGACCCCCGGGGTGGAGACCCAGTACTTC
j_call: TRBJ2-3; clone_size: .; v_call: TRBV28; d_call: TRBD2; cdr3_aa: CAQSPGLAGDTDTQYF; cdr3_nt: TGTGCTCAAAGCCCGGGACTAGCGGGCGACACAGATACGCAGTATTTT
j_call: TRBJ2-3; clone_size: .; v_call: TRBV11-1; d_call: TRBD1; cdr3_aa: CASSFGDRGPDTQYF; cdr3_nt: TGTGCCAGCAGCTTCGGGGACAGGGGGCCAGATACGCAGTATTTT
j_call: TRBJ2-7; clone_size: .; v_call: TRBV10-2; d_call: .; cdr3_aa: CASSDFVGGRNEQYF; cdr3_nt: TGCGCCAGCAGTGACTTTGTGGGGGGTCGTAACGAGCAGTACTTC
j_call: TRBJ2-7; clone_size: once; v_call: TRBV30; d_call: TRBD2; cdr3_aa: CACLAGGSSYEQYF; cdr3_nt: TGTGCCTGTCTAGCGGGAGGAAGTTCCTACGAGCAGTACTTC
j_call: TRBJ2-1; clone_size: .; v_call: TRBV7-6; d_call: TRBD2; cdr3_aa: CASSWDEREIGNEQFF; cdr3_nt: TGTGCCAGCAGCTGGGACGAGCGGGAGATTGGCAATGAGCAGTTCTTC
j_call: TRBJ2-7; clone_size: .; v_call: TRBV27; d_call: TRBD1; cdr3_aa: CASSLWTTGGYEQYF; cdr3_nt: TGTGCCAGCAGTTTATGGACGACAGGGGGGTACGAGCAGTACTTC
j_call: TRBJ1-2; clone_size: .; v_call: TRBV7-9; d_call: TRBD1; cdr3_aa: CASSQQTGPYGYTF; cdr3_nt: TGTGCCAGCAGCCAACAGACAGGGCCCTATGGCTACACCTTC
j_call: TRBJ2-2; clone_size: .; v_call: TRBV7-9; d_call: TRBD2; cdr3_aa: CSSSSRGGLVKAGELFF; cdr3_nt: TGTTCCAGCAGCTCAAGGGGGGGACTAGTGAAGGCCGGGGAGCTGTTTTTT
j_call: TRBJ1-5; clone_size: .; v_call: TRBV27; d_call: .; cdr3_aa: CASSLGLSNQPQHF; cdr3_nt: TGTGCCAGCAGTTTAGGGCTGAGCAATCAGCCCCAGCATTTT
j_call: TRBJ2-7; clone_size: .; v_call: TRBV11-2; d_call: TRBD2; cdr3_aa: CASSLRLAGPYEQYF; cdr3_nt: TGTGCCAGCAGCCTCCGACTAGCGGGGCCCTACGAGCAGTACTTC
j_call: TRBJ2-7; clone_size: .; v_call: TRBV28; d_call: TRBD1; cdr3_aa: CASSLLTSAGGYEQYF; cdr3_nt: TGTGCCAGCAGTTTATTAACTTCGGCAGGGGGCTACGAGCAGTACTTC
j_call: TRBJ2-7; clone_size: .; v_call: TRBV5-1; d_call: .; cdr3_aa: CASSLETRVNEQYF; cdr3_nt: TGCGCCAGCAGCTTGGAGACTAGAGTAAACGAGCAGTACTTC
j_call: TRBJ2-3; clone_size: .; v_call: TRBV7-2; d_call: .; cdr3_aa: CASRLPSDFNTQYF; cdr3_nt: TGTGCCAGCAGGCTCCCCTCAGATTTTAATACGCAGTATTTT
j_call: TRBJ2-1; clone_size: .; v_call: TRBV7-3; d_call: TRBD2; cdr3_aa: CASSLGLAGENEQFF; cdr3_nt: TGTGCCAGCAGCTTAGGACTAGCGGGAGAGAATGAGCAGTTCTTC